This T cell receptor beta chain came from a study of blood T cell repertoires in COVID-19. Across the study: Acute-phase and convalescent COVID-19 samples originated in the United States, Italy and Spain.

A total of 13 residues make up the CDR3, ends included. Germline lookup yields CDR1 SQVTM and CDR2 ANQGSEA. In the authors' workflow: Amplification from reference gene primers served as the basis for estimated nucleated cell counts. Clones were sequenced by immunoSEQ multiplex PCR, and TCRdb holds only the in-frame ones, with some missing. That table furnishes V, J and clone size, whereas the DNA furnished D and trimming. The repertoire holds nearly 200,000 clones, with approximately 80% as singletons. Comment on this clone: The DNA is omitted, as the CDR3 cannot be located on it reliably, and the CDR3 follows TCRdb's listing.

The sequence came from a human donor in a cohort sampled during active COVID-19. Sequenced: peripheral blood. This chain links TRBV29-1 with TRBJ1-1; TRBD1, the table's D call, lacks a check against the DNA. The CDR3 sequence is CSVGGGTTGGTFF.